The present entry profiles one TCR beta chain with its context. Its cognate antigen is unknown. The data originate from a study of T cell repertoires in cytomegalovirus infection. About the research overall: Both recently identified HLA-C-restricted and well-studied HLA-B-restricted CMV epitopes were used in the study. Regarding the study as a whole: HLA-C-restricted CMV clonotypes gave the most frequent clonotype in two of eight donors.

TCRdb re-called the reads through MiXCR, storing one row per CDR3 protein. This sample yields a few hundred thousand distinct CDR3 sequences, of which about 32% are seen a single time; 13% belongs to the top ten. Sequences were derived from cultured PBMCs, sampled from culture after CMV antigen stimulation. The source is a human donor in good health (CMV status not recorded). Some clones in this sample may be carry-over from other donors' samples.

CDR3 loop: CSVAQGVVAGELFF. CDR3 coding DNA: TGCAGCGTCGCACAGGGGGTCGTGGCCGGGGAGCTGTTTTTT. The chain has TRBV29-1 and TRBJ2-2; 8 bases map to TRBD1. The CDR3 covers 14 residues. The V and J ends lost 6 bases and 6 bases, in that order; junction bases with no gene match: 9. The germline gives CDR1 SQVTM, CDR2 ANQGSEA.